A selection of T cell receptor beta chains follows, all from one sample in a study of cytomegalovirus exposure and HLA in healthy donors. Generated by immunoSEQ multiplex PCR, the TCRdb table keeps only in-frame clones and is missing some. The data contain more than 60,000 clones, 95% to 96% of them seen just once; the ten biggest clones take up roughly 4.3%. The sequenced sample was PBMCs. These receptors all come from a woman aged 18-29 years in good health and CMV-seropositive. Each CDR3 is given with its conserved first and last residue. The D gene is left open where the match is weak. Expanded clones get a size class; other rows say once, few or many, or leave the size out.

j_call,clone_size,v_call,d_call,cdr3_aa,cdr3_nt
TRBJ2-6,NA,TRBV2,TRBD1,CASSTRGLSGANVLTF,TGTGCCAGCAGTACCAGGGGGCTCTCTGGGGCCAACGTCCTGACTTTC
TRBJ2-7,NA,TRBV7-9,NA,CASSLDRGAYEQYF,TGTGCCAGCAGCTTAGATCGCGGGGCCTACGAGCAGTACTTC
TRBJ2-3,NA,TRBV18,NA,CASSPPAGPITDTQYF,TGTGCCAGCTCACCACCGGCGGGGCCGATCACAGATACGCAGTATTTT
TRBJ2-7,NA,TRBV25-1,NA,CASSPGQGGYEQYF,TGTGCCAGCAGTCCAGGACAGGGAGGGTACGAGCAGTACTTC
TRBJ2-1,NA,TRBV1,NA,CTSSQEGSGTATYYNEQFF,TGCACCAGCAGCCAAGAAGGGAGCGGGACGGCTACCTACTACAATGAGCAGTTCTTC
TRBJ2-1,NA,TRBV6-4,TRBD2,CASSDQPSGYNEQFF,TGTGCCAGCAGTGACCAGCCTAGCGGGTACAATGAGCAGTTCTTC
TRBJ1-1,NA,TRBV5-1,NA,CASSLGAGGMNTEAFF,TGCGCCAGCAGCTTGGGGGCCGGGGGGATGAACACTGAAGCTTTCTTT
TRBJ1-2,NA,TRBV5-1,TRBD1,CASSWAPGGSGYTF,TGCGCCAGCAGCTGGGCCCCAGGGGGAAGTGGCTACACCTTC
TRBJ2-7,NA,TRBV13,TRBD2,CASSGSGSLSYEQYF,TGTGCCAGCAGCGGTAGCGGGAGCCTCTCCTACGAGCAGTACTTC
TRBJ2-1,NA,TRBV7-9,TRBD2,CASSSSGVDYNEQFF,TGTGCCAGCAGCTCTAGCGGGGTCGACTACAATGAGCAGTTCTTC
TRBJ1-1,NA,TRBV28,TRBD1,CASSLEGAGTEAFF,TGTGCCAGCAGTTTAGAGGGGGCGGGGACTGAAGCTTTCTTT
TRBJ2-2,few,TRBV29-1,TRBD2,CSVAWTSGLTGELFF,TGCAGCGTTGCCTGGACTAGCGGCCTCACCGGGGAGCTGTTTTTT
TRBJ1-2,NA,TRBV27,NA,CASSAGEGLNYGYTF,TGTGCCAGCAGCGCCGGGGAGGGGTTGAACTATGGCTACACCTTC
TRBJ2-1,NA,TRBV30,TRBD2,CAWRREGGRYNEQFF,TGTGCCTGGAGGAGGGAGGGAGGTAGATACAATGAGCAGTTCTTC
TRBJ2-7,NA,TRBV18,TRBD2,CASQMEGGRAYEQYF,TGTGCCAGTCAGATGGAGGGCGGGAGGGCCTACGAGCAGTACTTC
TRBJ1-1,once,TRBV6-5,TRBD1,CASRRDRGTEAFF,TGTGCCAGCAGGCGGGACAGGGGCACTGAAGCTTTCTTT
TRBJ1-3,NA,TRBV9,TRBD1,CASSVETGGFAGNTIYF,TGTGCCAGCAGCGTAGAAACAGGGGGCTTTGCTGGAAACACCATATATTTT
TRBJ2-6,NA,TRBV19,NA,CASSISPGTGANVLTF,TGTGCCAGTAGTATCTCCCCAGGCACTGGGGCCAACGTCCTGACTTTC
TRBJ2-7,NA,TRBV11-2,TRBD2,CASSLVGGSSYEQYF,TGTGCCAGCAGCCTGGTGGGCGGGAGCTCCTACGAGCAGTACTTC
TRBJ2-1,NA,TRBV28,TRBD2,CASSSPPGLAAPNEQFF,TGTGCCAGCAGCTCCCCCCCGGGACTAGCGGCCCCAAATGAGCAGTTCTTC
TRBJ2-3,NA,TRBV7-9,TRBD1,CASSVYRGITDTQYF,TGTGCCAGCAGCGTTTACAGGGGGATCACAGATACGCAGTATTTT
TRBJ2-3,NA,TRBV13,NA,CASSLGGGTQYF,TGTGCCAGCAGCTTAGGAGGGGGTACGCAGTATTTT
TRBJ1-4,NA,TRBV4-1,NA,CASSHPLEKLFF,TGCGCCAGCAGCCATCCCTTGGAAAAACTGTTTTTT
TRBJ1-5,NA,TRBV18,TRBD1,CASSLTGTGVNQPQHF,TGTGCCAGCTCACTAACCGGGACAGGGGTCAATCAGCCCCAGCATTTT
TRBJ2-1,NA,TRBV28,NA,CASRFYHEQFF,TGTGCCAGCAGATTCTATCATGAGCAGTTCTTC
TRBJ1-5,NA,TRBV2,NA,CASTKEGNQPQHF,TGTGCCAGCACCAAAGAGGGTAATCAGCCCCAGCATTTT
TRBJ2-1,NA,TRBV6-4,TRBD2,CASSDVAGRDEQFF,TGTGCCAGCAGTGATGTAGCGGGAAGGGATGAGCAGTTCTTC
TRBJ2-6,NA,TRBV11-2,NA,CASSLLGANVLTF,TGTGCCAGCAGCTTACTTGGGGCCAACGTCCTGACTTTC
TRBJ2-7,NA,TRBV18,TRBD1,CASSPGRDRISYEQYF,TGTGCCAGCTCACCGGGGCGGGACAGGATCTCCTACGAGCAGTACTTC
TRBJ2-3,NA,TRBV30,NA,CAWSVSLATDTQYF,TGTGCCTGGAGTGTAAGTCTAGCCACAGATACGCAGTATTTT
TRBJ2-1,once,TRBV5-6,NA,CASSPVDNEQFF,TGTGCCAGCAGCCCTGTTGACAATGAGCAGTTCTTC
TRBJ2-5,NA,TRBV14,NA,CASSQVMGLVAGQTQYF,TGTGCCAGCAGCCAAGTGATGGGGCTTGTAGCAGGGCAGACCCAGTACTTC
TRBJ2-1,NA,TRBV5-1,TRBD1,CASSGVRGTGYNEQFF,TGCGCCAGCAGTGGTGTGAGAGGGACAGGTTACAATGAGCAGTTCTTC
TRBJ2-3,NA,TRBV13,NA,CASSLGSGDTDTQYF,TGTGCCAGCAGCTTAGGGTCAGGGGATACAGATACGCAGTATTTT
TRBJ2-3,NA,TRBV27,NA,CASSLTPGPKRVDTQYF,TGTGCCAGCAGTTTGACGCCGGGTCCAAAGAGGGTAGATACGCAGTATTTT
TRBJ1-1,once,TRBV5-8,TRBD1,CASSPDRGITEAFF,TGTGCCAGCAGTCCCGACAGGGGGATCACTGAAGCTTTCTTT
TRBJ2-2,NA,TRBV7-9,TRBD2,CASSVPGRLAGDTGELFF,TGTGCCAGCAGCGTACCGGGGAGGCTAGCGGGAGACACCGGGGAGCTGTTTTTT
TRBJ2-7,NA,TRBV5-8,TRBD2,CASNAGEVYEQYF,TGTGCCAGCAACGCGGGAGAAGTATACGAGCAGTACTTC
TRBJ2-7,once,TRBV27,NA,CASSLSQGGYEQYF,TGTGCCAGCAGTTTATCCCAGGGGGGCTACGAGCAGTACTTC
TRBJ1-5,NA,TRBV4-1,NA,CASSPAAGGNNQPQHF,TGCGCCAGCAGCCCCGCCGCGGGGGGGAACAATCAGCCCCAGCATTTT
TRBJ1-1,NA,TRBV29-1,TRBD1,CSVRTGEYTEAFF,TGCAGCGTTCGGACAGGGGAGTACACTGAAGCTTTCTTT
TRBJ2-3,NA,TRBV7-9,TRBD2,CASKAGGFIDTQYF,TGTGCCAGCAAAGCGGGAGGGTTCATAGATACGCAGTATTTT
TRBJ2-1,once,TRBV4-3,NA,CASSQDLISSYEQFF,TGCGCCAGCAGCCAAGATCTTATTAGTTCTTATGAGCAGTTCTTC
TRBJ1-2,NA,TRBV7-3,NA,CASSSTGNYGYTF,TGTGCCAGCAGCTCCACAGGGAACTATGGCTACACCTTC